The clone carrying this TCR beta chain was counted only a few times. The sample carries other DNA sequences with the same CDR3. The sample belongs to a study of blood T cell repertoires in COVID-19. The overall study: Whether acute or convalescent, the COVID-19 samples came from the United States, Italy and Spain. PBMCs, B-cell-depleted T cells, or T cells were the source of the cDNA or gDNA that made up the material.

Clones were sequenced by immunoSEQ multiplex PCR, and TCRdb holds only the in-frame ones, with some missing. The table records 120,000 to 150,000 clones, 88% of them present only once. Adults between roughly 18 and 95 years of age took part from 20 to 25 US areas. The CDR3 extends over 17 amino acids. The V and J genes are TRBV21-1 and TRBJ1-2; no DNA check was done on the table's D call, TRBD1. TRBV21-1 is a documented pseudogene. The sequence derives from a woman in her 30s with acute COVID-19. The sequenced sample was PBMCs or T cells enriched from blood (not recorded which). CDR3 DNA sequence: TGTGCCAGCAGCAAAGGATTGGGGGACAGACAAAACTATGGCTACACCTTC. Protein sequence: CASSKGLGDRQNYGYTF.